The 3 T cell receptor beta chains below all came from one sample that was sequenced in a study of CD8+ T cells in alopecia areata. Sequencing templates came from extracted RNA that was reverse transcribed into cDNA. Clones were read by immunoSEQ multiplex PCR, and TCRdb kept only the in-frame ones, dropping some. Found here are about 110,000 clones, roughly three fifths of them singletons; the top ten hold roughly an eighth. Treatment specified: oral pan-JAK inhibitor, 5-10 mg twice daily. The material sequenced was CD8+ T cells sorted from blood, taken at week 24, from a patient treated with tofacitinib. All receptors come from a human donor with alopecia areata.

The chain joins TRBV30 to TRBJ2-7; D not certain. Germline CDR1 and CDR2: GTSNPN and SVGIG (reference sequence). Trimming stripped 1 base from V and 5 bases from J, with 12 bases between. CDR3 size: 13 residues. In nucleotides, the CDR3 is TGTGCCTGGAGTGGTGATTCGGGCGACGAGCAGTACTTC. Translating gives CAWSGDSGDEQYF.

This chain joins TRBV9 and TRBJ1-5; D is ambiguous. The CDR3 is 14 amino acids. The germline gives CDR1 SGDLS, CDR2 YYNGEE. V lost 3 bases to trimming and J lost 3 bases, with 10 bases between them. This CDR3 reads CASSGGQPNQPQHF. In DNA, the CDR3 is TGTGCCAGCAGCGGAGGGCAGCCCAATCAGCCCCAGCATTTT. Full variable domain (outside the CDR3, taken from reference TRBV9 and TRBJ1-5): DSGVTQTPKHLITATGQRVTLRCSPRSGDLSVYWYQQSLDQGLQFLIQYYNGEERAKGNILERFSAQQFPDLHSELNLSSLELGDSALYFCASSGGQPNQPQHFGDGTRLSIL.

This chain uses TRBV19 with TRBJ2-7, with D possibly matching TRBD1 (7 bases). Per the germline V gene, CDR1 is LNHDA and CDR2 is SQIVND (reference sequence). This CDR3 comprises 16 residues. The germline V and J ends were trimmed by 5 bases and 0 bases, with 17 bases remaining between them. The CDR3 coding sequence is TGTGCCAGTAGTCCCAGGACAGGACTAAGCTCCTACGAGCAGTACTTC. It encodes CASSPRTGLSSYEQYF.